The next 15 T cell receptor beta chains were all read from a single sample in a study of T cell responses to AZD1222 COVID-19 vaccine. Produced via immunoSEQ multiplex PCR; TCRdb's table is partial and in-frame only. The sample includes fewer than 200,000 clones, more than 90% of them seen just once. The sequencing here drew on peripheral blood, taken 28 days after the second dose of the MenACWY control vaccine. The receptors were gathered from an adult who received the MenACWY meningococcal vaccine as a control.

As for this clone: The junction shows a germline mismatch at one end, possibly a read error. CDR3 residues: CASSQTLGGGKFGDTIYF. The CDR3 DNA reads TGCGCCAGCAGTCAAACCCTGGGGGGGGGCAAGTTTGGAGACACCATATATTTT. The chain couples TRBV23-1 to TRBJ1-3; D may be TRBD1 (6 bases). TRBV23-1 carries the ORF label, with uncertain function. The CDR3 consists of 18 residues.

The rearrangement joins TRBV27 to TRBJ2-1; 9 nucleotides agree with TRBD1. CDR1 and CDR2 (germline): MNHEY, SMNVEV (reference sequence). Trimming removed 2 bases from V and 1 base from J; junction bases left unmatched: 6. The CDR3 is made up of 17 amino acids. The CDR3 nucleotides read TGTGCCAGCAGTTTACAGGGACAGGGCCTGTCCTACAATGAGCAGTTCTTC. It codes for CASSLQGQGLSYNEQFF.

The genes are TRBV3-1 (or the pseudogene TRBV3-2) and TRBJ2-3; no clear D. The V and J ends lost 6 bases and 7 bases respectively, with 11 bases between them. Per the germline V gene, CDR1 is LGHDT and CDR2 is YNNKEL (reference sequence). This CDR3 has 12 residues. CDR3 in amino acids: CASSHVTYTQYF. CDR3 DNA: TGTGCCAGCAGTCATGTCACCTATACGCAGTATTTT.

This chain uses TRBV7-2 with TRBJ1-5; D gene unclear. Germline V gives CDR1 SGHTA, CDR2 FQGNSA. V dropped 3 bases and J dropped 6 bases, with 18 bases sitting between them. This CDR3 region has 16 residues. The CDR3 region is CASSLEGQVFSQPQHF. Written as DNA, the CDR3 is TGTGCCAGCAGCTTGGAAGGGCAGGTCTTTAGTCAGCCCCAGCATTTT.

The chain is built from TRBV5-6 and TRBJ2-1; D remains unclear. The CDR3 spans 14 residues. CDR1 is SGHDT and CDR2 is YYEEEE in the germline V gene. V was shortened by 4 bases and J by 3 bases, with 11 bases between the two germline ends. CDR3 sequence: CASSPVGNYNEQFF. The CDR3 bases are TGTGCCAGCAGCCCGGTGGGCAACTACAATGAGCAGTTCTTC.

The chain employs TRBV5-1 and TRBJ1-1, with D unresolved. The CDR3 is 13 residues long. Trimming cost V 2 bases and J 1 base, with 6 bases left between them. Germline CDR1 reads SGHRS; CDR2 reads YFSETQ. The CDR3: CASSFPGNTEAFF. In nucleotides, the CDR3 is TGCGCCAGCAGCTTCCCGGGGAACACTGAAGCTTTCTTT.

The chain links TRBV2 to TRBJ2-7; TRBD1 might be the D (6 bases). The V gene lost 7 bases and the J gene lost 6 bases, with 19 bases spanning the gap. CDR1 SNHLY and CDR2 FYNNEI come from the germline V gene. The CDR3 is 14 residues long. CDR3 nucleotides: TGTGCCAGCACCTTGACAGGAATAGGGGTCGAGCAGTACTTC. It yields the protein CASTLTGIGVEQYF.

The rearrangement joins TRBV7-8 to TRBJ1-2; D remains ambiguous. CDR3 length: 14 residues. V was pared by 5 bases and J by 7 bases, with 17 bases between. The germline gives CDR1 SGHVS, CDR2 FQNEAQ. DNA for the CDR3: TGTGCCAGCAGCCCGGACTGGGGATCGGGTGGCTACACCTTC. This translates into CASSPDWGSGGYTF.

The gene calls are TRBV12-5 and TRBJ1-5; possible D gene TRBD1, 6 bases. This CDR3 is 17 amino acids long. V shed 3 bases and J shed 0 bases, with 15 bases lying between them. The germline gives CDR1 LGHNT, CDR2 FRNRAP. The CDR3 sequence is CASGFAARDNSNQPQHF. CDR3 coding DNA: TGTGCTAGTGGTTTCGCAGCCCGGGACAATAGCAATCAGCCCCAGCATTTT.

The rearrangement joins TRBV18 to TRBJ1-1, with a possible D match to TRBD1 (6 bases). V was shortened by 2 bases and J by 3 bases, with 10 bases between the two germline ends. Germline-derived CDR1 and CDR2 are KGHSH and LQKENI. This CDR3 spans 14 amino acids. This chain's CDR3 is CASSPSGGHTEAFF. The CDR3 region has the DNA TGTGCCAGCTCACCAAGCGGGGGGCACACTGAAGCTTTCTTT.

The rearrangement uses TRBV25-1 and TRBJ2-1; no clear D gene. V was clipped by 2 bases and J by 0 bases, with 11 bases between them. CDR3 length: 16 amino acids. CDR1 MGHDK and CDR2 SYGVNS come from the germline V gene. As DNA, the CDR3 is TGTGCCAGCAGTGAAGGCGGAAAGAGCTCCTACAATGAGCAGTTCTTC. Encoded protein: CASSEGGKSSYNEQFF.

The rearrangement links TRBV4-2 to TRBJ1-3; 7 bases are a match to TRBD1. CDR1 is LGHNA, CDR2 YNFKEQ, per germline. The CDR3 consists of 15 residues. V dropped 3 bases and J dropped 8; count of bases not matched to a gene: 10. CDR3 nucleotides: TGTGCCAGCAGCCAGGAAACAGGGGTCGCGGACACCATATATTTT. Protein: CASSQETGVADTIYF.

The chain links TRBV7-9 to TRBJ2-7; no definite D call. The V and J ends lost 1 base and 6 bases respectively, with 16 bases between them. Germline-derived CDR1 and CDR2 are SEHNR and FQNEAQ (reference sequence). The CDR3 length is 15 residues. The CDR3 DNA reads as TGTGCCAGCAGCTTAGTTTCTAGTCTTCCGGGCGAGCAGTACTTC. Translating it yields CASSLVSSLPGEQYF.

The chain joins TRBV25-1 to TRBJ2-3, with 9 bases that match TRBD2. Germline CDR1 is MGHDK and CDR2 is SYGVNS. The CDR3 is made up of 15 amino acids. J lost 4 bases, V lost 5 bases, and 7 bases had no gene match. The CDR3 reads CASSPSGTIADTQYF. The CDR3 DNA reads as TGTGCCAGCAGTCCTAGCGGGACGATAGCAGATACGCAGTATTTT.

V usage is TRBV19 and J usage is TRBJ2-7, with 7 bases that match TRBD1. The CDR3 sequence is 14 residues long. Trimming at V came to 2 bases and at J to 0 bases, leaving 1 base not matched to a gene. Germline values: CDR1 LNHDA, CDR2 SQIVND (reference sequence). CDR3 in amino acids: CASSIRQGSYEQYF. The CDR3, as DNA: TGTGCCAGTAGTATACGACAGGGCTCCTACGAGCAGTACTTC.